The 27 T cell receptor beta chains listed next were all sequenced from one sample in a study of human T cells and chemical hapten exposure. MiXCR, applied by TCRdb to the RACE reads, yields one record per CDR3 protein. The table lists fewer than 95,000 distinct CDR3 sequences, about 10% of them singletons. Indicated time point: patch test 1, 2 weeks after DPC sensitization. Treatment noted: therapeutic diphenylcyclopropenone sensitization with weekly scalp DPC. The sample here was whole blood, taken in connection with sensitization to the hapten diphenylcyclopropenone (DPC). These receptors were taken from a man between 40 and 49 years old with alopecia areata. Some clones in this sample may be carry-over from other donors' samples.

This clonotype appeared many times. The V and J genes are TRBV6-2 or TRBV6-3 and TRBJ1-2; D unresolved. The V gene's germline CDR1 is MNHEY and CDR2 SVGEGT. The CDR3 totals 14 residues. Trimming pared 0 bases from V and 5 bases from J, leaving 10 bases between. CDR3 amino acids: CASSYSGTDYGYTF. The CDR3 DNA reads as TGTGCCAGCAGTTACTCGGGTACGGATTATGGCTACACCTTC.

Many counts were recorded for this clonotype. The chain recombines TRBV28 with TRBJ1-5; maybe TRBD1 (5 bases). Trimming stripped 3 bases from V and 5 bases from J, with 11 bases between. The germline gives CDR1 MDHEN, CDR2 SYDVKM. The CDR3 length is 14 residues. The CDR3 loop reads CASSFWGDDQPQHF. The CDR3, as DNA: TGTGCCAGCAGTTTTTGGGGCGATGATCAGCCCCAGCATTTT.

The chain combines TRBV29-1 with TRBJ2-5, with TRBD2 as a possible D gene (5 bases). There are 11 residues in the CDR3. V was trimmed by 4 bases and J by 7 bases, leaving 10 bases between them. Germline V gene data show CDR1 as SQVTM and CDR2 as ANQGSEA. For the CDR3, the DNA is TGCAGCGTTGGAGGGCCTTGGACCCAGTACTTC. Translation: CSVGGPWTQYF.

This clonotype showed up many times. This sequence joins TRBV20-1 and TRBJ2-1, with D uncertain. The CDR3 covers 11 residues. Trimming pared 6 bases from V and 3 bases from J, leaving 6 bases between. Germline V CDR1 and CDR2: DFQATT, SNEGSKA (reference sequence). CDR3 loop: CSARFYNEQFF. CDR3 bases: TGCAGTGCCAGGTTCTACAATGAGCAGTTCTTC.

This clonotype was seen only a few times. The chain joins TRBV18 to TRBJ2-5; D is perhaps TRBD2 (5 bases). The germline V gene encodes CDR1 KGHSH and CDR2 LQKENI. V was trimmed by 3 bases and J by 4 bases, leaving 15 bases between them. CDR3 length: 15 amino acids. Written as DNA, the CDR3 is TGTGCCAGCTCACCCGTGTTTACTAGTTCAGAGACCCAGTACTTC. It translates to CASSPVFTSSETQYF.

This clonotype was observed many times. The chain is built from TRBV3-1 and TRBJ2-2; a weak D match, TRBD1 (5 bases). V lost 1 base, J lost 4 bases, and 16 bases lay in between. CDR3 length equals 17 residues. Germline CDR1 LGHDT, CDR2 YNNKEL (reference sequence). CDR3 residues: CASSQGYWQGSTGELFF. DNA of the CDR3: TGTGCCAGCAGCCAAGGTTATTGGCAGGGAAGCACCGGGGAGCTGTTTTTT.

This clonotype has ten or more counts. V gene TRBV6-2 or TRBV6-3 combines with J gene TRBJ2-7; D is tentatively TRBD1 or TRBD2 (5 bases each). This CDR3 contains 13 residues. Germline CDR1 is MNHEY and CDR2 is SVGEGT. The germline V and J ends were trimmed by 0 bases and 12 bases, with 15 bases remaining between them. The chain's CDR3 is CASSYSTGTDGYV. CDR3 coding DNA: TGTGCCAGCAGTTACTCAACCGGGACGGACGGGTACGTC.

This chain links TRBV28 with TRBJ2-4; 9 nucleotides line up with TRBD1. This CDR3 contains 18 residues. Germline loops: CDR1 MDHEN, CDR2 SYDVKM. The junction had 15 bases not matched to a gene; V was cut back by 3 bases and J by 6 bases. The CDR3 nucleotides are TGTGCCAGCAGTTTGTTTGGACAGGGGTCGAACGGGGGAAACATTCAGTACTTC. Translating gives CASSLFGQGSNGGNIQYF.

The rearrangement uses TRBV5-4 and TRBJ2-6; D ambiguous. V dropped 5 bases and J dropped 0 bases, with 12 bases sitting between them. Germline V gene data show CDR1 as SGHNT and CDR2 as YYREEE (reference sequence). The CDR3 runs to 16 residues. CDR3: CASSLFVGSGANVLTF. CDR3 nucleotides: TGTGCCAGCAGTTTGTTCGTGGGCTCTGGGGCCAACGTCCTGACTTTC.

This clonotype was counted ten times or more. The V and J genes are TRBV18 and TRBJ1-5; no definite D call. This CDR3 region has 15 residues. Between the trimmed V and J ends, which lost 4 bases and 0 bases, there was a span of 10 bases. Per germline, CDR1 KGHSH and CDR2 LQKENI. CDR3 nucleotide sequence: TGTGCCAGCTCACTTGAACAGAATAGCAATCAGCCCCAGCATTTT. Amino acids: CASSLEQNSNQPQHF.

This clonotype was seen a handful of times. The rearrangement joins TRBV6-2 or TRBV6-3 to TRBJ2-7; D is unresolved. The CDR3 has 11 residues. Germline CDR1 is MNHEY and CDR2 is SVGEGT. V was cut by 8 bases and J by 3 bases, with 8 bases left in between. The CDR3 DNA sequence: TGTGCCAGCCAGTATCACTACGAGCAGTACTTC. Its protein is CASQYHYEQYF.

CDR3 sequence (DNA): TGTGCCAGCAGTACCACAGGGGTCTCACCCCTCCACTTT. Amino acids: CASSTTGVSPLHF. This sequence joins TRBV28 and TRBJ1-6; 7 bases are a match to TRBD1. Germline trimming cut 5 bases from V and 10 bases from J; bases unmatched to any gene: 5. This CDR3 contains 13 residues. Germline V CDR1 and CDR2: MDHEN, SYDVKM.

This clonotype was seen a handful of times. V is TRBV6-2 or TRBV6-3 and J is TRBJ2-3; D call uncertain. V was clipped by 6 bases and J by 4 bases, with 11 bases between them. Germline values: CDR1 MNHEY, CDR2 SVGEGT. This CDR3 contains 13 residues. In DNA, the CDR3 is TGTGCCAGCAGAATGGGCCCTGCAGATACGCAGTATTTT. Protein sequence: CASRMGPADTQYF.

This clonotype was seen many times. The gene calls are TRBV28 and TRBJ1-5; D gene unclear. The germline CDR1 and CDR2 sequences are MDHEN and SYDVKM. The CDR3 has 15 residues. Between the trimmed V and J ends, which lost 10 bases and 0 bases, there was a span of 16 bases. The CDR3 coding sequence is TGTGCCACCTTCCGGGGATGGGGTAGCAATCAGCCCCAGCATTTT. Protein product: CATFRGWGSNQPQHF.

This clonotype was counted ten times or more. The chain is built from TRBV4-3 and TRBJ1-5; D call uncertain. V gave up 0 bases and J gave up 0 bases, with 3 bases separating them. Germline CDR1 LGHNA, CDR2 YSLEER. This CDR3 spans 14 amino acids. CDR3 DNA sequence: TGCGCCAGCAGCCAAGAATATAGCAATCAGCCCCAGCATTTT. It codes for CASSQEYSNQPQHF.

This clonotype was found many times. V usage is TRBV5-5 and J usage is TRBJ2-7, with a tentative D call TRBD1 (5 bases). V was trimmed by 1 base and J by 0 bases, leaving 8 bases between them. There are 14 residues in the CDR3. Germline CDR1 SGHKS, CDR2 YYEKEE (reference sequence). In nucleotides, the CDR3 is TGTGCCAGCAGCTTGTCGGACACCTCCTACGAGCAGTACGTC. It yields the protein CASSLSDTSYEQYV.

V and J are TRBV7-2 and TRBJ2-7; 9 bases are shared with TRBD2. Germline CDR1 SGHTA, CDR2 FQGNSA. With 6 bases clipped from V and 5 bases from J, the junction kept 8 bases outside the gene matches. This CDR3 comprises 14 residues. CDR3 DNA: TGTGCCAGCAGTGGGGGTAGCGGGAGAGACGAGCAGTACGTC. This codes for CASSGGSGRDEQYV.

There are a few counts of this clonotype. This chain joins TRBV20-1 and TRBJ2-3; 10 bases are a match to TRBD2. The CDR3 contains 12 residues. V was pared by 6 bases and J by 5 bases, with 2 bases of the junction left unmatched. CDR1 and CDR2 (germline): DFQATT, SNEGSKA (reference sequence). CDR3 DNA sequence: TGCAGTGCATGGACTAGCGGAGATACGCAGTATTTT. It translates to CSAWTSGDTQYF.

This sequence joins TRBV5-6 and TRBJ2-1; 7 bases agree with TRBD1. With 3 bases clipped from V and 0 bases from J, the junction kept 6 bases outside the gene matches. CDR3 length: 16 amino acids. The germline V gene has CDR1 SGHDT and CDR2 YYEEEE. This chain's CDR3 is CASSWRTGSSYNEQFF. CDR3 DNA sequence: TGTGCCAGCAGCTGGCGGACAGGAAGCTCCTACAATGAGCAGTTCTTC.

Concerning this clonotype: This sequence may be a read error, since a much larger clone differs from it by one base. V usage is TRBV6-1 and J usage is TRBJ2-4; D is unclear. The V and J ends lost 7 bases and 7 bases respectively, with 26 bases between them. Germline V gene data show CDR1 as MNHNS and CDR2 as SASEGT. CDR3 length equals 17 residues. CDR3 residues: CASTRSGSGIRWNIQYF. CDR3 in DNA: TGTGCCAGCACCCGAAGTGGGTCAGGCATAAGGTGGAACATTCAGTACTTC.

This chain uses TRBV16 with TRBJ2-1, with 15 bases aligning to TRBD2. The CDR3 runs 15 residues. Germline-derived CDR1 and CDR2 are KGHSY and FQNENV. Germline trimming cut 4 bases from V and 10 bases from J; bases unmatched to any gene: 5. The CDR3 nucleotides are TGTGCCAGCAGCCCGTGGACTAGCGGGAGGGCCGAGCAGTTCTTC. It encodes CASSPWTSGRAEQFF.

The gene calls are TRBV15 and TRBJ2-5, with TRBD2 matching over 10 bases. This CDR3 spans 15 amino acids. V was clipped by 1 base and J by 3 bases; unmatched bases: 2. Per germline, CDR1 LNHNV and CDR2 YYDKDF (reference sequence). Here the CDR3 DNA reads TGTGCCACCAGCAGAGTGGGGACTAGCGAAGAGACCCAGTACTTC. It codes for CATSRVGTSEETQYF.

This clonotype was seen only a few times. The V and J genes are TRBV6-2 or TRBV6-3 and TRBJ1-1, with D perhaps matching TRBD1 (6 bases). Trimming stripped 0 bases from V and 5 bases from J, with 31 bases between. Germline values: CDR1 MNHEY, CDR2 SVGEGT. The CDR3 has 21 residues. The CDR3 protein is CASSYSTTWLGGFGGRTEAFF. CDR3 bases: TGTGCCAGCAGTTACTCGACAACCTGGTTGGGTGGGTTTGGGGGCCGGACTGAAGCTTTCTTT.

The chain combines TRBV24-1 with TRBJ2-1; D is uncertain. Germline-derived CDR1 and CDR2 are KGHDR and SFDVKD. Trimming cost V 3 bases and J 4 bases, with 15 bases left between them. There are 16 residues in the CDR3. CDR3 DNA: TGTGCCACCAGTGATAGGTATGGTACTACGTACAATGAGCAGTTCTTC. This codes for CATSDRYGTTYNEQFF.

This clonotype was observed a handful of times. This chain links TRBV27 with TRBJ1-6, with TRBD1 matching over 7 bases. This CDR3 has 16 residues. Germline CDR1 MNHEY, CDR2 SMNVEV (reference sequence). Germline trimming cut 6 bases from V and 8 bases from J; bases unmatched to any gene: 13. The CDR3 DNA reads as TGTGCCAGCAGCCTTTATACTCTCGACAGGGATTCACCCCTCCACTTT. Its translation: CASSLYTLDRDSPLHF.

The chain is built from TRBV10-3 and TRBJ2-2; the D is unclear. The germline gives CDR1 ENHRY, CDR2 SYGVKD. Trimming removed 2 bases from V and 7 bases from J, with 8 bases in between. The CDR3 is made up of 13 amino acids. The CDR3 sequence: CAISEPTGGELFF. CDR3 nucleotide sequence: TGTGCCATCAGTGAGCCGACGGGCGGGGAGCTGTTTTTT.

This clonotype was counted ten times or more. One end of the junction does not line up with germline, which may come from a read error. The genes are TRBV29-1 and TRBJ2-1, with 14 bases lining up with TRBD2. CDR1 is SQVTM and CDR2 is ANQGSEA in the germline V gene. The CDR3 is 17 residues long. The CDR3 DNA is TGCAGCGTGGAAGGGACTAGCGGGAGTTTAGCCTACAATGAGCAGTTCTTC. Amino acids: CSVEGTSGSLAYNEQFF.